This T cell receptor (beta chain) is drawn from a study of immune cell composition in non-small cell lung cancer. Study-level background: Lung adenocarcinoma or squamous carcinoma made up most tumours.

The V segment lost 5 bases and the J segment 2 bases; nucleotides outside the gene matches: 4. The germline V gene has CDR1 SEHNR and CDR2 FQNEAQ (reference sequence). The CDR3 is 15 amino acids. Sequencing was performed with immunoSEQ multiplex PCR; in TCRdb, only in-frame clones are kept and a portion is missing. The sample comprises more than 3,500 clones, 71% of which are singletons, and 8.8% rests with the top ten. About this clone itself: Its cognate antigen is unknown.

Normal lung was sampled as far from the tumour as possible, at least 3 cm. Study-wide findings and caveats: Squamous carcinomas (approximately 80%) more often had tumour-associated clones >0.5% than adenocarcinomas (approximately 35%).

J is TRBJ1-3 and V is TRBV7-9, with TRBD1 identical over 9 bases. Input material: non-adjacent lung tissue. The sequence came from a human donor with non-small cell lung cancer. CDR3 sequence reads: CASSRQGGAGNTIYF. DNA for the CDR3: TGTGCCAGCAGCCGACAGGGGGGCGCTGGAAACACCATATATTTT.